This T cell receptor beta chain was identified during a study of T cells in localized non-small cell lung cancer. Turning to this clone: No antigen is known for it.

Regarding the study as a whole: The study sequenced only one region of the tumor. As a result, intratumor heterogeneity could not be excluded and remains possible. Turning up in adjacent lung were a median roughly 59 of the top 100 tumor clones.

Assay used: immunoSEQ multiplex PCR; TCRdb lists only in-frame clones, some missing. In the table there are 75,000 to 80,000 clones, around 80% of which are singletons. Germline loops: CDR1 MNHNS, CDR2 SASEGT. The CDR3 is 15 residues long. V shed 4 bases and J 5 bases; nucleotides not matched to a gene: 4. The input for sequencing was peripheral blood, taken before any cancer treatment. The J gene is TRBJ2-2, the V gene TRBV6-1, with 10 bases identical to TRBD1. This TCR was recovered from a female donor at least 60 years old with stage I lung adenocarcinoma. The CDR3 bases are TGTGCCAGCAGTGGACAGGGGGCTTCGACCGGGGAGCTGTTTTTT. This translates into CASSGQGASTGELFF.